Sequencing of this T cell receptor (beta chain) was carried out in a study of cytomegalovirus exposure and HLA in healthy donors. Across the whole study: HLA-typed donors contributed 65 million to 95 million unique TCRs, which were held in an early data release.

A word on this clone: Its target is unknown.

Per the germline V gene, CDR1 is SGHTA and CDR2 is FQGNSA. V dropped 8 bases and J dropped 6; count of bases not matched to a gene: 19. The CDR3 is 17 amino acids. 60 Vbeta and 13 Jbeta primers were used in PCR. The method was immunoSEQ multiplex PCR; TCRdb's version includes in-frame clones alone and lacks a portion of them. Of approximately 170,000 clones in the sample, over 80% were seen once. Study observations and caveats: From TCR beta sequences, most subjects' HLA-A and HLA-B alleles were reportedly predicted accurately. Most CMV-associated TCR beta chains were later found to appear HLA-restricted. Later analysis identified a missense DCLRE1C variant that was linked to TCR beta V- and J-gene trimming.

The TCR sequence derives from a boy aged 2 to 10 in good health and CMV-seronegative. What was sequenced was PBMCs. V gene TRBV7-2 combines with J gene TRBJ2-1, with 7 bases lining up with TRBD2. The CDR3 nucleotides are TGTGCCAGCGCGGGAGAGAGCGGAGAACTCCTTGGCAATGAGCAGTTCTTC. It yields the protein CASAGESGELLGNEQFF. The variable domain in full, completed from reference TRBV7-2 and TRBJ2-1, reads GAGVSQSPSNKVTEKGKDVELRCDPISGHTALYWYRQSLGQGLEFLIYFQGNSAPDKSGLPSDRFSAERTGGSVSTLTIQRTQQEDSAVYLCASAGESGELLGNEQFFGPGTRLTVL.